These 13 T cell receptor beta chains were sequenced from one sample in a study of shared T cell receptors in the human thymus. Repertoires were generated with immunoSEQ multiplex PCR, while TCRdb's copy carries only in-frame clones and drops some. Among 700,000 or so clones, around 85% were seen once, and the ten largest hold 0.0095% to 0.011%. These data also formed part of another study, on human thymus T cells.

What was sequenced was thymocytes. The receptors here all came from a girl under two years old with a congenital heart defect.

CDR3: CASSELPAGGYNEQFF. The CDR3 region has the DNA TGCGCCAGCAGTGAGCTGCCAGCGGGGGGGTACAATGAGCAGTTCTTC. The V and J genes are TRBV10-2 and TRBJ2-1; the match to TRBD2 covers 10 bases. Germline V gives CDR1 WSHSY, CDR2 SAAADI. Losses at the gene ends were 2 bases for V and 4 bases for J; bases not matched to a gene: 5. The CDR3 length is 16 residues.

The chain's CDR3 is CASSRTLGGGDDEQYF. The CDR3 region has the DNA TGCGCCAGCAGCCGTACGCTGGGCGGGGGGGACGACGAGCAGTACTTC. The chain has TRBV4-1 and TRBJ2-7; 9 nucleotides align to TRBD2. The CDR3 sequence is 16 residues long. Germline-derived CDR1 and CDR2 are MGHRA and YSYEKL. Trimming at V came to 4 bases and at J to 5 bases, leaving 12 bases not matched to a gene.

This chain joins TRBV25-1 and TRBJ1-4; D remains ambiguous. This CDR3 contains 10 residues. CDR1 is MGHDK, CDR2 SYGVNS, per germline. V dropped 10 bases and J dropped 5 bases, with 5 bases sitting between them. In DNA form, the CDR3 reads TGTGCCACTAAGAATGAAAAACTGTTTTTT. As protein: CATKNEKLFF.

The V and J genes are TRBV2 and TRBJ2-1; D call uncertain. This CDR3 comprises 10 residues. The germline V gene has CDR1 SNHLY and CDR2 FYNNEI. V lost 8 bases, J lost 8 bases, and 7 bases lay in between. This chain's CDR3 is CASEAYEQFF. CDR3 nucleotides: TGTGCCAGCGAGGCCTATGAGCAGTTCTTC.

CDR3 DNA: TGCGCCAGCAGCCCCCTCTCCGTTGACTATGGCTACACCTTC. This translates into CASSPLSVDYGYTF. V usage is TRBV4-3 and J usage is TRBJ1-2, with no clear D. The CDR3 runs to 14 residues. Germline V lookup: CDR1 LGHNA, CDR2 YSLEER. V lost 4 bases, J lost 3 bases, and 12 bases lay in between.

The chain links TRBV19 to TRBJ1-1; no firm D call. Trimming cost V 7 bases and J 5 bases, with 17 bases left between them. Germline loops: CDR1 LNHDA, CDR2 SQIVND (reference sequence). CDR3 size: 14 residues. CDR3 coding DNA: TGTGCCAGTAACACCCCTCGCCTCGGGACTGAAGCTTTCTTT. This gives the protein CASNTPRLGTEAFF.

The chain carries TRBV15 and TRBJ2-3, with 8 bases fitting TRBD1. Germline CDR1 reads LNHNV; CDR2 reads YYDKDF (reference sequence). After removal of 1 base from V and 5 bases from J, the junction contained 14 bases not matched to a gene. This CDR3 region has 18 residues. The CDR3 here is CATSRAGLIDRGLDTQYF. The CDR3 DNA is TGTGCCACCAGCAGAGCGGGGTTGATTGACAGGGGATTAGATACGCAGTATTTT.

The V call is TRBV6-1, the J call TRBJ2-1; 11 bases align to TRBD1. CDR1 is MNHNS and CDR2 is SASEGT in the germline V gene. The CDR3 totals 17 residues. J gave up 4 bases and V 1 base, and 6 bases lay outside the gene matches. The CDR3: CASSEVRTGGRYNEQFF. For the CDR3, the DNA is TGTGCCAGCAGTGAAGTCAGGACAGGGGGCCGGTACAATGAGCAGTTCTTC.

The chain couples TRBV5-5 to TRBJ2-5; possible D gene TRBD2, 6 bases. Per germline, CDR1 SGHKS and CDR2 YYEKEE (reference sequence). This CDR3 contains 14 residues. The V end was cut by 1 base, the J end by 0 bases, with 7 bases between. CDR3 DNA: TGTGCCAGCAGCTTGCGGGGGTACCAAGAGACCCAGTACTTC. Protein sequence: CASSLRGYQETQYF.

This clone was observed a single time. The rearrangement uses TRBV19 and TRBJ1-1; 10 bases are a match to TRBD1. J was trimmed by 4 bases and V by 6 bases; bases with no gene match: 8. Germline lookup yields CDR1 LNHDA and CDR2 SQIVND (reference sequence). The CDR3 runs 15 residues. CDR3 region: CASSRGQGRSTEAFF. The CDR3, as DNA: TGTGCCAGTAGCAGGGGACAGGGGCGTAGCACTGAAGCTTTCTTT. The full variable domain, rest sourced from reference TRBV19 and TRBJ1-1, is DGGITQSPKYLFRKEGQNVTLSCEQNLNHDAMYWYRQDPGQGLRLIYYSQIVNDFQKGDIAEGYSVSREKKESFPLTVTSAQKNPTAFYLCASSRGQGRSTEAFFGQGTRLTVV.

CDR3 loop: CASSLQGTGKRGGNQPQHF. The CDR3 DNA reads as TGTGCCAGCAGCTTACAAGGGACAGGGAAGAGAGGAGGCAATCAGCCCCAGCATTTT. V and J are TRBV5-8 and TRBJ1-5; 9 bases are shared with TRBD1. The CDR3 consists of 19 residues. The germline V gene encodes CDR1 SGHTS and CDR2 YDEGEE. V shed 2 bases, J shed 2 bases, and the junction held 14 bases outside the gene matches.

Points on this clone: The junction departs from germline at one end; a sequencing error may be responsible. Within the sample, other DNA sequences also encode this same CDR3. The J gene is TRBJ1-6, the V gene TRBV4-1; TRBD1 agrees at 7 bases. Looked up from germline, CDR1 is MGHRA and CDR2 is YSYEKL. The CDR3 totals 15 residues. The CDR3 bases are TGCGCCAGCAGCCGACCGACAGGGCGGGATTCCCCCCTCCACTTT. This codes for CASSRPTGRDSPLHF.

This clone was found a few times. The chain is built from TRBV4-3 and TRBJ1-2; the D is unclear. Looked up from germline, CDR1 is LGHNA and CDR2 is YSLEER. This CDR3 has 13 amino acids. The V and J ends lost 0 bases and 5 bases respectively, with 7 bases between them. The CDR3 spells CASSQDDGYGYTF. In DNA form, the CDR3 reads TGCGCCAGCAGCCAAGATGACGGGTATGGCTACACCTTC.